This TCR beta chain was profiled in a study of neurological immune-mediated disorders. The study, taken as a whole, reports: Sharing of CDR3 amino acid sequences among expanded clones across subjects was absent, suggesting private repertoires in all groups.

It was from 2 million PBMCs stored at -80 C that the unsorted libraries were obtained. Synthesis of cDNA used 5'RACE (with 10-nucleotide random UMIs). Whenever a sequencing run was performed, it yielded over 190 million TCR-beta sequences from 15-18 subjects. TCRdb reprocessed the 5' RACE reads via MiXCR and lists one record per CDR3 protein. The sample has 50,000 to 70,000 distinct CDR3 sequences, roughly 12% seen once. Per germline, CDR1 DFQATT and CDR2 SNEGSKA (reference sequence). The CDR3 runs 14 residues. This clonotype showed up many times. Its antigen remains unknown. Sequence at one end of the junction differs from germline and may be a read error.

This sequence was found in a woman in her sixties or seventies with HTLV-1-associated myelopathy (HAM/TSP). This chain joins TRBV20-1 and TRBJ2-1, with 12 bases identical to TRBD2. The sequenced sample consisted of PBMCs. The CDR3 is CANIPTSGSNEQFF. CDR3 bases: TGTGCTAATATCCCGACTAGCGGGAGCAATGAGCAGTTCTTC.